This entry lists 21 T cell receptor beta chains sequenced from one sample in a study of T cell repertoires in aging, cancer and after chemotherapy. Peripheral blood genomic DNA, not sorted cells or RNA, was the template. A mixed TRB-A/B primer pool amplified rearranged TRB by multiplex touch-down PCR. MiXCR, applied by TCRdb to the multiplex PCR reads, yields one record per CDR3 protein. The sample has 350 to 400 distinct CDR3 sequences, around a quarter seen once; the top ten hold roughly 60%. The source material was blood. The receptors originated from a human donor with a blood cancer.

In this sample, this clonotype is medium-sized (0.01 to 0.1%). The V call is TRBV6-1, the J call TRBJ1-5, with a weak D call TRBD1 (5 bases). There are 16 residues in the CDR3. Between the trimmed V and J ends, which lost 6 bases and 7 bases, there was a span of 22 bases. Germline assignment: CDR1 MNHNS and CDR2 SASEGT. The CDR3, as DNA: TGTGCCAGCAGCCCTCCCCTACGGGGACGGACCCAGCCCCAGCATTTT. Protein: CASSPPLRGRTQPQHF.

About this clonotype: A junction boundary mismatches the germline segment, possibly from a read error. The gene calls are TRBV10-3 and TRBJ1-1; the D is unclear. CDR3 length: 15 residues. Germline CDR1 ENHRY, CDR2 SYGVKD. The chain's CDR3 is CAITEAPNMNTKAFF. The DNA for the CDR3 is TGTGCCATCACTGAAGCCCCAAATATGAACACTAAAGCTTTCTTT.

By sample fraction, this clonotype is medium-sized. The chain carries TRBV10-3 and TRBJ2-1, with D unclear. Per germline, CDR1 ENHRY and CDR2 SYGVKD. This CDR3 spans 13 amino acids. V lost 3 bases and J 2 bases, leaving 5 bases between the germline ends. This CDR3 is CAISERAYNEQFF. In DNA form, the CDR3 reads TGTGCCATCAGTGAAAGAGCCTACAATGAGCAGTTCTTC.

This clonotype rates as medium-sized. This chain connects TRBV5-4 to TRBJ2-7, with D perhaps matching TRBD2 (6 bases). The CDR3 is 15 amino acids. Germline assignment: CDR1 SGHNT and CDR2 YYREEE (reference sequence). V was trimmed by 0 bases and J by 0 bases, leaving 10 bases between them. The CDR3 reads CASSLGGASSYEQYF. As DNA, the CDR3 is TGTGCCAGCAGCTTGGGCGGGGCGAGCTCCTACGAGCAGTACTTC.

V gene TRBV5-5 combines with J gene TRBJ2-7; D is unclear. V lost 0 bases to trimming and J lost 2 bases, with 9 bases between them. Germline CDR1 is SGHKS and CDR2 is YYEKEE (reference sequence). This CDR3 region has 14 residues. The CDR3 DNA sequence: TGTGCCAGCAGCTTGGGAAGGGCACCCTACGAGCAGTACTTC. Translated: CASSLGRAPYEQYF.

The gene calls are TRBV20-1 and TRBJ2-3, with D unresolved. Trimming removed 5 bases at V and 5 bases at J, with 14 bases between. This CDR3 region has 13 residues. Germline V lookup: CDR1 DFQATT, CDR2 SNEGSKA (reference sequence). The CDR3: CSAHHSPRDTQYF. CDR3 coding DNA: TGCAGTGCTCACCACAGTCCTAGAGATACGCAGTATTTT.

In the case of this clonotype: A much larger clone is a single base away; this may be a read error. V is TRBV28 and J is TRBJ2-3, with D tentatively TRBD2 (6 bases). Per the germline V gene, CDR1 is MDHEN and CDR2 is SYDVKM. The CDR3 runs to 15 residues. V shed 2 bases and J shed 0 bases, with 9 bases lying between them. The CDR3: CASSLNRGSTDTQYF. CDR3 in DNA: TGTGCCAGCAGTTTAAACCGGGGGAGCACAGATACGCAGTATTTT.

This chain connects TRBV4-1 to TRBJ1-2; D gene ambiguous. The germline V gene has CDR1 MGHRA and CDR2 YSYEKL. V gave up 7 bases and J gave up 7 bases, with 16 bases separating them. This CDR3 contains 13 residues. The CDR3 is CASTPETGCGYTF. In DNA form, the CDR3 reads TGCGCCAGCACCCCCGAGACGGGATGTGGCTACACCTTC.

This clonotype is labeled large. The rearrangement links TRBV6-5 to TRBJ2-3; 11 positions agree with TRBD1. The CDR3 contains 13 residues. Germline V gene data show CDR1 as MNHEY and CDR2 as SVGAGI. The junction had 4 bases not matched to a gene; V was cut back by 11 bases and J by 3 bases. The DNA for the CDR3 is TGTGCCTCGGGACAGGGGGTTACAGATACGCAGTATTTT. This sequence encodes CASGQGVTDTQYF.

The chain links TRBV9 to TRBJ2-7; possibly TRBD2 for D (7 bases). There are 14 residues in the CDR3. Looked up from germline, CDR1 is SGDLS and CDR2 is YYNGEE. Trimming left V 4 bases short and J 6 bases short, with 17 bases between. CDR3 DNA: TGTGCCAGCAGCCCAAGCGGGACATCAGCCGAGCAGTACTTC. This translates into CASSPSGTSAEQYF.

This chain uses TRBV7-2 with TRBJ2-2, with a weak D call TRBD2 (6 bases). The CDR3 totals 14 residues. Trimming shortened V by 2 bases and J by 6 bases, and 10 bases separated the two germline ends. Germline lookup yields CDR1 SGHTA and CDR2 FQGNSA. The CDR3, as DNA: TGTGCCAGCAGCTTAATGGGGGGACCCGGGGAGCTGTTTTTT. Amino acids: CASSLMGGPGELFF.

By its share, this clonotype is medium-sized (0.01 to 0.1%). V usage is TRBV5-6 and J usage is TRBJ2-7, with no clear D. The germline V gene has CDR1 SGHDT and CDR2 YYEEEE. The CDR3 covers 14 residues. V was clipped by 0 bases and J by 3 bases, with 10 bases between them. Here the CDR3 DNA reads TGTGCCAGCAGCTTGGGCGGAGTCCACTACGAGCAGTACTTC. Protein sequence: CASSLGGVHYEQYF. Looking up the rest from reference TRBV5-6 and TRBJ2-7 gives the full variable domain: DAGVTQSPTHLIKTRGQQVTLRCSPKSGHDTVSWYQQALGQGPQFIFQYYEEEERQRGNFPDRFSGHQFPNYSSELNVNALLLGDSALYLCASSLGGVHYEQYFGPGTRLTVT.

This chain joins TRBV6-5 and TRBJ2-3, with 10 bases matching TRBD2. Germline V gene sequence: CDR1 MNHEY, CDR2 SVGAGI. Trimming at V came to 6 bases and at J to 3 bases, leaving 9 bases not matched to a gene. CDR3 length: 16 amino acids. The CDR3 region is CASRDTLAGVTDTQYF. The CDR3 DNA sequence: TGTGCCAGCAGAGACACCCTAGCGGGAGTTACAGATACGCAGTATTTT.

This clonotype is large by share. The chain employs TRBV18 and TRBJ2-2; maybe TRBD2 (6 bases). V gave up 6 bases and J gave up 7 bases, with 9 bases separating them. The germline gives CDR1 KGHSH, CDR2 LQKENI. This CDR3 comprises 12 residues. CDR3 DNA sequence: TGTGCCAGCTCCCCGGGAGACGGGGAGCTGTTTTTT. It is translated as CASSPGDGELFF.

Relative to its sample, this clonotype is hyperexpanded. This chain links TRBV6-1 with TRBJ2-7; D may match TRBD1 or TRBD2 (6 bases each). V lost 10 bases to trimming and J lost 5 bases, with 18 bases between them. The CDR3 covers 13 residues. Germline V gene data show CDR1 as MNHNS and CDR2 as SASEGT. The CDR3 loop reads CATRALGGNEQYF. The CDR3 nucleotides are TGTGCCACCCGCGCCCTGGGGGGCAACGAGCAGTACTTC.

In this sample, this clonotype turned up a few times. This sequence joins TRBV5-1 and TRBJ2-7; TRBD2 matches 10 bases. Germline values: CDR1 SGHRS, CDR2 YFSETQ. The length of the CDR3 is 14 residues. V was clipped by 5 bases and J by 7 bases; unmatched bases: 9. DNA of the CDR3: TGCGCCAGCAGTGAAAGCGGGGGGGCGAGGGAGCAGTACTTC. Its protein product is CASSESGGAREQYF.

The rearrangement uses TRBV4-1 and TRBJ2-3; D possibly corresponds to TRBD2 (7 bases). Trimming stripped 4 bases from V and 3 bases from J, with 20 bases between. This CDR3 comprises 17 residues. CDR1 is MGHRA and CDR2 is YSYEKL in the germline V gene. CDR3 amino acids: CASSPFRGGAGTDTQYF. CDR3 coding DNA: TGCGCCAGCAGCCCTTTTAGGGGGGGCGCGGGAACAGATACGCAGTATTTT.

By sample share, this clonotype is medium-sized. Relative to the germline gene, one junction end is altered; a read error may explain this. This chain connects TRBV20-1 to TRBJ2-4, with D possibly being TRBD1 or TRBD2 (5 bases each). From germline, CDR1 is DFQATT and CDR2 SNEGSKA (reference sequence). The CDR3 has 9 amino acids. The CDR3 here is CSATVMGVF. The CDR3 DNA sequence: TGCAGTGCTACCGTCATGGGGGTCTTC.

This clonotype qualifies as medium-sized. V gene TRBV6-2 or TRBV6-3 combines with J gene TRBJ1-5; tentative D call: TRBD1 (5 bases). Germline V gene data show CDR1 as MNHEY and CDR2 as SVGEGT. The germline V and J ends were trimmed by 7 bases and 3 bases, with 10 bases remaining between them. The CDR3 has 13 amino acids. CDR3: CASNDRNNQPQHF. CDR3 DNA: TGTGCCAGCAACGACAGAAACAATCAGCCCCAGCATTTT.

In this sample, this clonotype is large (0.1 to 1%). The chain is built from TRBV27 and TRBJ1-1; D remains ambiguous. Germline V CDR1 and CDR2: MNHEY, SMNVEV (reference sequence). The CDR3 consists of 15 residues. The ends were cut back, 5 bases at V and 4 bases at J, with 17 bases in the middle. The chain's CDR3 is CASSLGSAASTEAFF. The CDR3 DNA follows: TGTGCCAGCAGTCTCGGGTCCGCGGCGAGCACTGAAGCTTTCTTT.

In this sample, this clonotype is medium-sized. The chain uses TRBV10-1 and TRBJ2-7, with 10 bases identical to TRBD2. The J segment lost 4 bases and the V segment lost 10 bases, leaving 13 bases of the junction unmatched. The CDR3 has 15 residues. The V gene's germline CDR1 is WNHNN and CDR2 SYGVQD (reference sequence). CDR3 loop: CATLNIASGSYEQYF. In nucleotides, the CDR3 is TGCGCCACCCTGAACATCGCTAGCGGGAGTTACGAGCAGTACTTC.